This passage covers 27 T cell receptor beta chains from one sample sequenced in a study of human T cells and chemical hapten exposure (TCRdb year 2021). The label giving this sample's time point can be read as: patch test 1, 2 weeks after DPC sensitization. This sample's treatment or condition label indicates: therapeutic diphenylcyclopropenone sensitization with weekly scalp DPC. Library generation was performed with RACE. The instrument given in TCRdb is NextSeq 500. TCRdb reran the public reads through fastp at Q25 and MiXCR, keeping productive beta chains. Each record represents a unique CDR3 protein, reported with the most common genes and DNA among its rows. Recorded for this sample are about 380,000 distinct CDR3 sequences; roughly 5% of them occurred a single time. The top ten clones comprise over 2% of the sample. The sequences come from whole blood, collected in connection with sensitization to the hapten diphenylcyclopropenone (DPC). The receptors derive from a woman aged 50 to 65 with alopecia areata. Some clones in this sample may be carry-over from other donors' samples.

The chain links TRBV19 to TRBJ2-7, with 8 bases that match TRBD2. CDR1 is LNHDA, CDR2 SQIVND, per germline (reference sequence). The junction had 3 bases not matched to a gene; V was cut back by 8 bases and J by 0 bases. CDR3 size: 13 residues. DNA of the CDR3: TGTGCCAGTCGGGGGGGAAGCTCCTACGAGCAGTACTTC. Encoded protein: CASRGGSSYEQYF.

This clonotype has just a few counts. The chain employs TRBV14 and TRBJ2-1; 9 bases are a match to TRBD1. Trimming at V came to 4 bases and at J to 4 bases, leaving 8 bases not matched to a gene. Germline lookup yields CDR1 SGHDN and CDR2 FVKESK. The CDR3 is 16 amino acids. CDR3 coding DNA: TGTGCCAGCAGCCCCACCGGGACAGGGACTTACAATGAGCAGTTCTTC. This codes for CASSPTGTGTYNEQFF.

The chain employs TRBV13 and TRBJ2-5; 9 positions agree with TRBD2. The junction had 5 bases not matched to a gene; V was cut back by 5 bases and J by 1 base. CDR1 and CDR2 from the germline V gene are PRHDT and FYEKMQ (reference sequence). The CDR3 extends over 15 amino acids. The CDR3 is CASSTRLAVQETQYF. The CDR3 DNA sequence: TGTGCCAGCAGCACCCGACTAGCGGTCCAAGAGACCCAGTACTTC.

The CDR3 DNA follows: TGTGCCAGCAGCATAGCGTCTAGCACAGATACGCAGTATTTT. Its protein is CASSIASSTDTQYF. The rearrangement uses TRBV12-3 or TRBV12-4 and TRBJ2-3; possibly TRBD2 for D (5 bases). This CDR3 is 14 amino acids long. V lost 6 bases, J lost 0 bases, and 10 bases lay in between.

This clonotype was found many times. The CDR3 DNA is TGTGCTACCGGACAGGGGAACTATGGCTACACCTTC. Residues: CATGQGNYGYTF. J is TRBJ1-2 and V is TRBV3-1; 9 nucleotides align to TRBD1. The germline V gene encodes CDR1 LGHDT and CDR2 YNNKEL (reference sequence). This CDR3 spans 12 amino acids. The complete variable domain, with remaining parts taken from reference TRBV3-1 and TRBJ1-2, reads DTAVSQTPKYLVTQMGNDKSIKCEQNLGHDTMYWYKQDSKKFLKIMFSYNNKELIINETVPNRFSPKSPDKAHLNLHINSLELGDSAVYFCATGQGNYGYTFGSGTRLTVV.

This clonotype was detected many times. The chain recombines TRBV9 with TRBJ1-4; 12 bases fit TRBD1. The V segment lost 3 bases and the J segment 8 bases; nucleotides outside the gene matches: 5. There are 15 residues in the CDR3. Germline V gene lookup returns CDR1 SGDLS and CDR2 YYNGEE. In DNA form, the CDR3 reads TGTGCCAGCAGCGAGGAGGGACAGGGGGCAGAAAAACTGTTTTTT. It specifies CASSEEGQGAEKLFF.

In its sample, this clonotype was seen many times. The J gene is TRBJ1-2, the V gene TRBV4-3; no definite D call. CDR3 size: 15 residues. Trimming left V 0 bases short and J 10 bases short, with 18 bases between. CDR1 LGHNA and CDR2 YSLEER come from the germline V gene. In DNA form, the CDR3 reads TGCGCCAGCAGCCAAGATAGGGCAGCCGTTTCCCCCTACACCTTC. Its translation is CASSQDRAAVSPYTF.

Ten or more counts support this clonotype. The chain recombines TRBV2 with TRBJ2-7; 7 positions agree with TRBD2. The J segment lost 4 bases and the V segment lost 8 bases, leaving 5 bases of the junction unmatched. Germline V gene data show CDR1 as SNHLY and CDR2 as FYNNEI. This CDR3 region has 12 residues. The CDR3 is CASEAGEYEQYF. Written as DNA, the CDR3 is TGTGCCAGCGAGGCGGGAGAGTACGAGCAGTACTTC. The full variable domain, rest sourced from reference TRBV2 and TRBJ2-7, is EPEVTQTPSHQVTQMGQEVILRCVPISNHLYFYWYRQILGQKVEFLVSFYNNEISEKSEIFDDQFSVERPDGSNFTLKIRSTKLEDSAMYFCASEAGEYEQYFGPGTRLTVT.

This rearrangement joins TRBV7-8 to TRBJ2-7; tentative D call: TRBD2 (6 bases). The CDR3 has 16 amino acids. V was trimmed by 5 bases and J by 0 bases, leaving 17 bases between them. The germline V gene has CDR1 SGHVS and CDR2 FQNEAQ. The CDR3 reads CASSPRLEVSSYEQYF. As DNA, the CDR3 is TGTGCCAGCAGCCCACGACTAGAAGTGAGCTCCTACGAGCAGTACTTC.

There are a few counts of this clonotype. V is TRBV12-3 or TRBV12-4 and J is TRBJ2-1, with 12 bases identical to TRBD2. V lost 5 bases and J lost 7; bases outside the gene matches: 12. CDR3 length: 17 amino acids. The CDR3 coding sequence is TGTGCCAGCAGTCCCCTGACTAGCGGGGGCCATGGGAATGAGCAGTTCTTC. Residues: CASSPLTSGGHGNEQFF.

V gene TRBV7-6 combines with J gene TRBJ2-3, with a weak D call TRBD2 (5 bases). Germline-derived CDR1 and CDR2 are SGHVS and FNYEAQ. This CDR3 is 15 amino acids long. V lost 5 bases and J lost 2, with 14 bases in between. CDR3 loop: CASSTDGMPTDTQYF. CDR3 nucleotide sequence: TGTGCCAGCAGCACAGACGGGATGCCCACAGATACGCAGTATTTT.

This clonotype was seen repeatedly, ten times or more. The chain has TRBV7-9 and TRBJ1-5, with D unclear. V lost 5 bases and J 0 bases, leaving 8 bases between the germline ends. Germline lookup yields CDR1 SEHNR and CDR2 FQNEAQ (reference sequence). This CDR3 spans 14 amino acids. This chain's CDR3 is CASSEDPSNQPQHF. CDR3 in DNA: TGTGCCAGCAGCGAGGACCCTAGCAATCAGCCCCAGCATTTT.

This chain connects TRBV28 to TRBJ2-7; 10 nucleotides match TRBD2. Germline lookup yields CDR1 MDHEN and CDR2 SYDVKM. The CDR3 loop spans 13 amino acids. V shed 5 bases and J 3 bases; nucleotides not matched to a gene: 1. CDR3 DNA: TGTGCCAGCAGTGGGACTAGCGTCTACGAGCAGTACTTC. Translating gives CASSGTSVYEQYF.

At least ten counts were recorded for this clonotype. This chain links TRBV20-1 with TRBJ2-1; D is unclear. The germline CDR1 and CDR2 sequences are DFQATT and SNEGSKA (reference sequence). The CDR3 totals 15 residues. Trimming removed 0 bases at V and 5 bases at J, with 14 bases between. This CDR3 reads CSARDEMLTHNEQFF. The DNA of the CDR3 is TGCAGTGCTAGAGATGAAATGTTGACCCACAATGAGCAGTTCTTC.

This clonotype was found many times. CDR3 sequence reads: CASSPIALLSNSPLHF. As DNA, the CDR3 is TGTGCCAGCAGCCCGATCGCCCTCTTGAGTAATTCACCCCTCCACTTT. The chain links TRBV7-9 to TRBJ1-6; D unresolved. V was clipped by 5 bases and J by 6 bases, with 17 bases between them. This CDR3 contains 16 residues. The germline gives CDR1 SEHNR, CDR2 FQNEAQ (reference sequence).

This clonotype has a handful of counts. V gene TRBV6-6 combines with J gene TRBJ2-4, with a possible D match to TRBD1 (6 bases). V lost 7 bases to trimming and J lost 9 bases, with 10 bases between them. CDR1 is MNHNY and CDR2 is SVGAGI in the germline V gene (reference sequence). The CDR3 loop spans 11 amino acids. CDR3 sequence (DNA): TGTGCCAGCATTCAGGGGAGCATTCAGTACTTC. It translates to CASIQGSIQYF.

The table lists this clonotype with many counts. The rearrangement uses TRBV6-6 and TRBJ1-4; TRBD1 matches at 7 bases. Germline CDR1 is MNHNY and CDR2 is SVGAGI (reference sequence). The CDR3 covers 17 residues. The ends lost 5 bases at V and 5 bases at J; junction bases unmatched: 14. The CDR3 DNA follows: TGTGCCAGCAGTGGTAAAGGACAGGCAGAAATAAATGAAAAACTGTTTTTT. It specifies CASSGKGQAEINEKLFF.

This clonotype was seen ten or more times. The DNA for the CDR3 is TGTGCCAGCAGTTTAGACATTCCGAACTATGGCTACACCTTC. Its protein product is CASSLDIPNYGYTF. This chain uses TRBV12-3 or TRBV12-4 with TRBJ1-2; the D is unclear. V lost 1 base and J 2 bases, leaving 8 bases between the germline ends. CDR3 length: 14 residues.

This clonotype was seen at least ten times. The chain couples TRBV6-1 to TRBJ2-3, with 10 bases aligning to TRBD2. CDR3 length: 19 amino acids. Germline CDR1 MNHNS, CDR2 SASEGT. The V and J ends lost 4 bases and 4 bases, in that order; junction bases with no gene match: 17. This CDR3 reads CASSGKERGGPTRADTQYF. The CDR3 region has the DNA TGTGCCAGCAGTGGTAAGGAGCGGGGGGGCCCCACCAGAGCAGATACGCAGTATTTT.

This clonotype was observed at least ten times. The chain is built from TRBV20-1 and TRBJ2-2, with D hard to call. The V gene's germline CDR1 is DFQATT and CDR2 SNEGSKA (reference sequence). The length of the CDR3 is 14 residues. V was cut by 3 bases and J by 5 bases, with 13 bases left in between. DNA for the CDR3: TGCAGTGCTAGTGCCCTCCGAGGAACCGGGGAGCTGTTTTTT. Its translation: CSASALRGTGELFF.

This clonotype was found a few times. The rearrangement uses TRBV6-5 and TRBJ1-6; D unclear. The CDR3 sequence is 13 residues long. Germline V gene lookup returns CDR1 MNHEY and CDR2 SVGAGI. V shed 6 bases and J shed 4 bases, with 7 bases lying between them. The CDR3 reads CASRDQYNSPLHF. CDR3 nucleotides: TGTGCCAGCAGGGACCAATATAATTCACCCCTCCACTTT.

The gene calls are TRBV11-2 and TRBJ2-1; D might be TRBD2 (7 bases). Germline lookup yields CDR1 SGHAT and CDR2 FQNNGV. CDR3 length: 14 residues. Between the trimmed V and J ends, which lost 5 bases and 6 bases, there was a span of 14 bases. The CDR3 bases are TGTGCCAGCAGCCGAGGGGGGACTATCAATGAGCAGTTCTTC. As protein: CASSRGGTINEQFF.

This clonotype showed up many times. The J gene is TRBJ2-7, the V gene TRBV12-3 or TRBV12-4; 8 nucleotides line up with TRBD2. The CDR3 consists of 15 residues. V lost 1 base, J lost 6 bases, and 8 bases stayed unmatched. The CDR3 loop reads CASSLEIAGNAEQYF. CDR3 bases: TGTGCCAGCAGTTTAGAAATAGCGGGGAACGCCGAGCAGTACTTC.

In this sample, this clonotype turned up many times. The chain combines TRBV15 with TRBJ2-7; 11 bases line up with TRBD1. With 5 bases clipped from V and 5 bases from J, the junction kept 5 bases outside the gene matches. The germline gives CDR1 LNHNV, CDR2 YYDKDF (reference sequence). This CDR3 contains 14 residues. CDR3 sequence (DNA): TGTGCCACCAGCGAGTGGGACAGGGGGAACGAGCAGTACTTC. The encoded protein is CATSEWDRGNEQYF.

This clonotype was seen at least ten times. V usage is TRBV6-5 and J usage is TRBJ1-1; D might be TRBD1 (5 bases). The germline CDR1 and CDR2 sequences are MNHEY and SVGAGI. V was trimmed by 6 bases and J by 4 bases, leaving 12 bases between them. The CDR3 has 13 residues. CDR3 in amino acids: CASRVGASTEAFF. The CDR3 DNA sequence: TGTGCCAGCAGGGTAGGGGCTTCCACTGAAGCTTTCTTT.

The rearrangement joins TRBV6-1 to TRBJ1-2; TRBD1 is a possible D gene (5 bases). The V end was cut by 1 base, the J end by 3 bases, with 12 bases between. The germline gives CDR1 MNHNS, CDR2 SASEGT. This CDR3 is 15 amino acids long. The CDR3 DNA sequence: TGTGCCAGCAGTGAAGGGGCCCAGGGATACTATGGCTACACCTTC. Residues: CASSEGAQGYYGYTF.

This clonotype was detected ten times or more. V and J are TRBV10-2 and TRBJ2-1; unclear D gene. The germline V gene has CDR1 WSHSY and CDR2 SAAADI. V was shortened by 0 bases and J by 0 bases, with 6 bases between the two germline ends. The CDR3 covers 15 residues. CDR3 sequence: CASSESVSSYNEQFF. As DNA, the CDR3 is TGCGCCAGCAGTGAGTCCGTAAGCTCCTACAATGAGCAGTTCTTC.